Given below is one TCR beta chain in context. The sample is drawn from a study of blood T cell repertoires in COVID-19. Study details: The United States, Italy and Spain were the sources of the acute and convalescent COVID-19 samples. PBMCs, B-cell-depleted T cells, or T cells provided the cDNA or gDNA that made up the material.

Per the original methods: By means of reference gene primer amplification, nucleated cell counts were estimated. Repertoires were generated with immunoSEQ multiplex PCR, while TCRdb's copy carries only in-frame clones and drops some. V, J and clone size reflect that table, while D and trimming were determined from the DNA. The sample has approximately 130,000 clones, 77% seen once. J lost 0 bases, V lost 3 bases, and 5 bases had no gene match. The length of the CDR3 is 14 residues. CDR1 and CDR2 from the germline V gene are DFQATT and SNEGSKA (reference sequence). The sequencing input was peripheral blood. The genes are TRBV20-1 and TRBJ2-7, with 7 nucleotides matching TRBD1. The receptor was derived from a man at least 80 years old with acute or convalescent COVID-19. DNA of the CDR3: TGCAGTGCTAGTCAAGGGGGCTTCTCCTACGAGCAGTACTTC. Translation: CSASQGGFSYEQYF.